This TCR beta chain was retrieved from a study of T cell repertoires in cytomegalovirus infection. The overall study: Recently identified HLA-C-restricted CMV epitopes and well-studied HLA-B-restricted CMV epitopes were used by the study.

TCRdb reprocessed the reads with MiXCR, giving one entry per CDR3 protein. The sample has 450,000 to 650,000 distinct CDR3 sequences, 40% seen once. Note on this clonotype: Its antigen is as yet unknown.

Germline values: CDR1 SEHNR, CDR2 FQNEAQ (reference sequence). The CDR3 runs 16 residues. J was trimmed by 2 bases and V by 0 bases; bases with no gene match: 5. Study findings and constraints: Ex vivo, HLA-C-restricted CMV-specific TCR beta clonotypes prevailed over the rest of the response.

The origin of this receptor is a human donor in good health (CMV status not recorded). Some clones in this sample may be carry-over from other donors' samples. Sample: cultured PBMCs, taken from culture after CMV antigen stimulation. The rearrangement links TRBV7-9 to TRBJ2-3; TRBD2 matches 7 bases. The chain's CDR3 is CASSLAPAGSTDTQYF. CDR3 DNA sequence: TGTGCCAGCAGCTTAGCCCCAGCGGGGTCCACAGATACGCAGTATTTT.